This T cell receptor beta chain is drawn from a study of blood T cell repertoires in COVID-19 (dated by TCRdb to about 2020). General notes on the study: Samples from collaborators originated in the United States, Italy and Spain and spanned both the acute and convalescent phases of COVID-19. Nearly every sample came with metadata listing a de-identified subject ID, COVID-19 status, age in years and sex. The samples were drawn from the first 160 participants of the ongoing ImmuneRACE study and from 1,254 subjects provided by 6 global collaborators. A freely available public database, intended as a resource for researchers studying the immune response to SARS-CoV-2, is where the repertoires were released. The prospective study material was composed of cDNA or gDNA derived from T cells, B-cell-depleted T cells, or PBMCs. Subjects who had been exposed to COVID-19, were actively infected with it, or had recovered from it provided the deeply sampled blood TCRbeta repertoires that made up the dataset. Where available, HLA class I and class II types were obtained from metadata supplied by the sample provider rather than from assay-based typing. Broad study findings and their caveats: The amount of clinical and demographic metadata varied by source and participant and was provided uncurated.

In the prospective study, participants were roughly 18 to 90 years old, resided in 24 geographic areas of the United States, and were enrolled through a virtual design. In the prospective study, participants were assigned to cohorts based on the clinical history participants reported in a screening survey and a study questionnaire. For ImmuneRACE Cohort 3, a participant was defined as recovered based on two consecutive negative NP/OP PCR tests, clearance by a healthcare professional, or resolution of symptoms. In the prospective study, mobile phlebotomists collected whole blood, serum and a nasopharyngeal or oropharyngeal swab from each participant. Additional blood draws and questionnaires over an approximately two-month period could optionally be provided by prospective study participants. Before DNA extraction, blood samples from the prospective study were shipped at room temperature or frozen.

The immunoSEQ Assay, a bias-controlled multiplex PCR, was used to amplify TCRbeta CDR3 regions from genomic DNA. In the source study's methods: Nucleated cell counts per sample were estimated from amplification of reference gene primers within the assay. To quantify the absolute abundance of each unique TCRbeta CDR3 rearrangement, sequence reads were collapsed and filtered. Productive Simpson clonality was computed per sample as the square root of Simpson's diversity index over productive rearrangements. Imported from immuneACCESS, the table was reduced by TCRdb to in-frame sequences with V and J called. These copies leave out some clones; in studies compared against another copy, an unresolved V gene accounts for under half, and the cause of the remainder is not known. Clone size and V and J calls were adopted from that table, with D and trimming inferred from the DNA. A total of more than 150,000 clones appear in this sample, roughly 82% of them only once. The biggest ten clones account for 10% to 15% of the sample.

About this clone itself: Its cognate antigen has yet to be identified. No much larger clonotype is one base removed from it; base qualities were not supplied.

The sequence was collected from a middle-aged man who had recovered from COVID-19. The specimen was PBMCs or T cells enriched from blood (not recorded which).

The CDR3 region: CASSDAPRTGSETQYF. Here is the DNA: TGTGCCAGCAGTGATGCTCCTCGGACAGGGTCGGAGACCCAGTACTTC. The sequence joins TRBV2 to TRBJ2-5, and 8 junction bases match TRBD1. The junction shows trimming of 3 bases on V and 5 bases on J, and the gene matches do not reach 11 bases of it. The CDR3 has 16 amino acids, counting the end cysteine and phenylalanine. Of the read, only the CDR3 DNA is kept; its 48 bases are in frame from base 1. Sequences SNHLY (CDR1) and FYNNEI (CDR2) are obtained from the germline V gene.